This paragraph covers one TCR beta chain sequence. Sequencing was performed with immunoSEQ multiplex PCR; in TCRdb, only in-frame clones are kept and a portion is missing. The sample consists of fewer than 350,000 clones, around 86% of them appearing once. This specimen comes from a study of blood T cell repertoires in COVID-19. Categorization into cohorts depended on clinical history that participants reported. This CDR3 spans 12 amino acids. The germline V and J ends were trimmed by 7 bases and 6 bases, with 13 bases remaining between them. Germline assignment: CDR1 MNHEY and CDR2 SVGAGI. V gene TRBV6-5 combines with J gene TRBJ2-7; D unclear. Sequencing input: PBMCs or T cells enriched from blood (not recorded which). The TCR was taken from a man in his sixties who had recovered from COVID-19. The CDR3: CASTLNGREQYF. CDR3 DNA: TGTGCCAGCACCCTGAATGGCCGCGAGCAGTACTTC.